A single sample gave rise to the 19 T cell receptor beta chains below, sequenced in a study of blood T cells in healthy people across ages. Primers used in a second PCR of roughly 7 to 12 cycles were a sample-barcoded 5' primer and a J-beta primer mix. Each CDR3 protein gets one entry after TCRdb re-called the 5' RACE reads with MiXCR. The sample has approximately 800,000 distinct CDR3 sequences; roughly 34% are singletons. Input material: blood. The receptors were sampled from a young man in good health.

The V and J genes are TRBV7-3 and TRBJ1-1; tentative D call: TRBD1 (6 bases). Germline V gene sequence: CDR1 SGHTA, CDR2 FQGTGA. CDR3 size: 16 residues. Trimming took off 5 bases at V and 0 bases at J, with 16 bases between the two ends. The CDR3 bases are TGTGCCAGCAGCCCATCACAGGGTGGCATGAACACTGAAGCTTTCTTT. Residues: CASSPSQGGMNTEAFF.

The chain combines TRBV20-1 with TRBJ2-1; the D gene could be TRBD1 or TRBD2 (5 bases each). V lost 0 bases and J 5 bases, leaving 20 bases between the germline ends. CDR1 is DFQATT, CDR2 SNEGSKA, per germline (reference sequence). The CDR3 is made up of 17 amino acids. The CDR3 loop is CSARDDRGAPVHNEQFF. The CDR3 DNA sequence: TGCAGTGCTAGAGATGATAGAGGGGCGCCGGTCCACAATGAGCAGTTCTTC.

The chain links TRBV20-1 to TRBJ2-7, with 7 bases lining up with TRBD1. This CDR3 is built from 14 residues. CDR1 is DFQATT, CDR2 SNEGSKA, per germline (reference sequence). V shed 5 bases, J shed 0 bases, and the junction held 7 bases outside the gene matches. DNA for the CDR3: TGCAGTGCTGGCCGGGACAGCCCCTCCTACGAGCAGTACTTC. Translating it yields CSAGRDSPSYEQYF.

This clonotype was found a few times. This chain links TRBV4-3 with TRBJ2-6; 9 nucleotides match TRBD1. CDR1 and CDR2 (germline): LGHNA, YSLEER. V was pared by 4 bases and J by 4 bases, with 11 bases of the junction left unmatched. This CDR3 comprises 18 residues. CDR3 loop: CASSRGQQGAWGANVLTF. In DNA, the CDR3 is TGCGCCAGCAGCCGTGGACAACAGGGGGCATGGGGGGCCAACGTCCTGACTTTC.

Details on this clonotype: A much larger clone differs by one base, so this may be a read error. The CDR3, as DNA: TGCAGCGTTGGGGACTCCTACGAGCAGTTCTTC. It yields the protein CSVGDSYEQFF. This chain joins TRBV29-1 and TRBJ2-7, with a possible D match to TRBD2 (6 bases). Judging by the DNA end, TRBJ2-1 fits better; the J call may be wrong. The CDR3 spans 11 residues. Germline loops: CDR1 SQVTM, CDR2 ANQGSEA.

As regards this clonotype: A read error may account for a junction end that differs from germline. V gene TRBV6-4 combines with J gene TRBJ2-1, with unresolved D. This CDR3 has 15 residues. The germline gives CDR1 MRHNA, CDR2 SNTAGT. The CDR3 protein is CASTPEHSSHNEQFF. As DNA, the CDR3 is TGTGCCAGCACACCGGAGCACAGCTCCCACAATGAGCAGTTCTTC.

Many counts were recorded for this clonotype. The chain carries TRBV20-1 and TRBJ2-5, with a weak D call TRBD1 (5 bases). The V end lost 3 bases, the J end lost 5 bases, and 13 bases lay between the germline ends. The CDR3 is made up of 13 amino acids. Looked up from germline, CDR1 is DFQATT and CDR2 is SNEGSKA (reference sequence). CDR3 DNA: TGCAGTGCTAGGATGGACATAGACGAGACCCAGTACTTC. Amino acids: CSARMDIDETQYF.

This clonotype has at least ten counts. The rearrangement links TRBV5-1 to TRBJ1-2; D is uncertain. This CDR3 spans 15 amino acids. Trimming removed 0 bases at V and 7 bases at J, with 16 bases between. The germline gives CDR1 SGHRS, CDR2 YFSETQ. This CDR3 is CASSLDPANSGGYTF. The CDR3 bases are TGCGCCAGCAGCTTGGATCCGGCCAATTCGGGTGGCTACACCTTC.

There are a few counts of this clonotype. The chain combines TRBV7-2 with TRBJ2-1; possible D gene TRBD2, 6 bases. The J call is doubtful: the DNA matches TRBJ2-7 better. The CDR3 spans 14 residues. Germline V gives CDR1 SGHTA, CDR2 FQGNSA. CDR3 sequence: CASSLGLDYNEQYF. In DNA, the CDR3 is TGTGCCAGCAGCTTAGGACTAGACTACAATGAGCAGTACTTC.

This clonotype was counted a few times. The rearrangement uses TRBV6-2 or TRBV6-3 and TRBJ2-7; 9 positions agree with TRBD1. Losses at the gene ends were 6 bases for V and 4 bases for J; bases not matched to a gene: 4. CDR3 length equals 13 residues. In germline, CDR1 is MNHEY, CDR2 SVGEGT. This chain's CDR3 is CASRGTGTYEQYF. CDR3 coding DNA: TGTGCCAGCAGAGGGACAGGGACATACGAGCAGTACTTC.

There are a few counts of this clonotype. The genes are TRBV7-8 and TRBJ2-5; TRBD2 might be the D (6 bases). Per the germline V gene, CDR1 is SGHVS and CDR2 is FQNEAQ. The CDR3 spans 15 residues. The V end was cut by 3 bases, the J end by 4 bases, with 15 bases between. The CDR3 loop reads CASSFLTGEGETQYF. The CDR3 region has the DNA TGTGCCAGCAGCTTCTTAACGGGGGAAGGAGAGACCCAGTACTTC. The entire variable domain, with the rest obtained from reference TRBV7-8 and TRBJ2-5, is as follows: GAGVSQSPRYKVAKRGQDVALRCDPISGHVSLFWYQQALGQGPEFLTYFQNEAQLDKSGLPSDRFFAERPEGSVSTLKIQRTQQEDSAVYLCASSFLTGEGETQYFGPGTRLLVL.

This clonotype was observed a few times. The chain links TRBV12-3 or TRBV12-4 to TRBJ2-4; 12 nucleotides match TRBD2. The CDR3 consists of 17 residues. V shed 3 bases, J shed 0 bases, and the junction held 3 bases outside the gene matches. In DNA, the CDR3 is TGTGCCAGCAGTTTTAAGACTAGCGGGGGAGCCAAAAACATTCAGTACTTC. Translating it yields CASSFKTSGGAKNIQYF.

This clonotype was recorded a few times. The chain carries TRBV4-2 and TRBJ1-2; perhaps TRBD1 as D (5 bases). Germline-derived CDR1 and CDR2 are LGHNA and YNFKEQ. CDR3 length equals 18 residues. Trimming took 0 bases from V and 1 from J, leaving 18 bases between them. This CDR3 is CASSQDREGTHVNYGYTF. The DNA for the CDR3 is TGTGCCAGCAGCCAAGATCGGGAAGGGACTCATGTTAACTATGGCTACACCTTC.

The gene calls are TRBV20-1 and TRBJ2-4; D tentatively reads TRBD1 or TRBD2 (5 bases each). V lost 3 bases, J lost 0 bases, and 12 bases lay in between. This CDR3 is 15 amino acids long. Germline V gene data show CDR1 as DFQATT and CDR2 as SNEGSKA (reference sequence). Written as DNA, the CDR3 is TGCAGTGCTAGCGCTGAGGGGTTAGCCAAAAACATTCAGTACTTC. Residues: CSASAEGLAKNIQYF.

This clonotype was seen a few times. The chain links TRBV12-3 or TRBV12-4 to TRBJ2-1; 10 nucleotides agree with TRBD2. Germline trimming cut 7 bases from V and 7 bases from J; bases unmatched to any gene: 7. The CDR3 totals 14 residues. CDR3 DNA: TGTGCCAGCACTGAGCGGGGGGGCGGGAATGAGCAGTTCTTC. The encoded protein is CASTERGGGNEQFF.

This chain joins TRBV6-5 and TRBJ1-1; 7 bases match TRBD1. There are 13 residues in the CDR3. The germline V gene encodes CDR1 MNHEY and CDR2 SVGAGI. V shed 6 bases, J shed 6 bases, and the junction held 7 bases outside the gene matches. CDR3 in amino acids: CASSRQGRAEAFF. In DNA form, the CDR3 reads TGTGCCAGCAGCCGACAGGGTAGGGCTGAAGCTTTCTTT.

This clonotype appeared a few times. Here the CDR3 reads CASSLGLKGNIQYF. The CDR3 region has the DNA TGTGCCAGCAGCTTGGGCCTCAAAGGGAACATTCAGTACTTC. The chain has TRBV5-6 and TRBJ2-4; D is unclear. CDR3 length equals 14 residues. V was pared by 0 bases and J by 7 bases, with 11 bases between. Germline values: CDR1 SGHDT, CDR2 YYEEEE.

This clonotype was recorded a few times. V usage is TRBV30 and J usage is TRBJ2-5; 7 nucleotides line up with TRBD1. With the DNA end fitting TRBJ2-7 better, the J assignment may be wrong. Germline CDR1 reads GTSNPN; CDR2 reads SVGIG (reference sequence). The CDR3 runs to 16 residues. In DNA form, the CDR3 reads TGTGCCTGGAGTTTCTCCAGACAGGGAAGGCAGTACGAGCAGTACTTC. Protein sequence: CAWSFSRQGRQYEQYF.

As to this clonotype: A much larger clone differs by one base, so this may be a read error. The chain combines TRBV24-1 with TRBJ2-1, with TRBD1 identical over 7 bases. The CDR3 runs 14 residues. CDR1 is KGHDR and CDR2 is SFDVKD in the germline V gene. V shed 4 bases and J 6 bases; nucleotides not matched to a gene: 5. This CDR3 reads CATSETSGGNEQFF. The CDR3 region has the DNA TGTGCCACCAGTGAGACCTCAGGGGGCAATGAGCAGTTCTTC.